The present T cell receptor (beta chain) was sequenced within a study of cytomegalovirus exposure and HLA in healthy donors. The PCR used 60 Vbeta and 13 Jbeta primers. Sequencing used immunoSEQ multiplex PCR; TCRdb keeps in-frame clones, though not all of them. The repertoire holds 150,000 to 200,000 clones, with 65% to 80% as singletons. Per germline, CDR1 MNHNY and CDR2 SVGAGI (reference sequence). Trimming cost V 5 bases and J 9 bases; bases outside gene matches: 4. This CDR3 contains 12 residues. Study findings and constraints: In a later analysis, specific HLA alleles were associated with more than 15,000 TCR beta sequences at a 0.05 false discovery rate.

On this clone itself: The antigen is undetermined.

The J gene is TRBJ2-7, the V gene TRBV6-6, with TRBD2 matching over 10 bases. This sequence originates from a male donor in good health and CMV-seronegative. The specimen was PBMCs. This CDR3 reads CASSAGTSVQYF. CDR3 in DNA: TGTGCCAGCAGTGCCGGGACTAGCGTGCAGTACTTC.